Listed here are 21 T cell receptor beta chains from one sample, sequenced in a study of cytomegalovirus exposure and HLA in healthy donors. PCR amplification relied on 60 Vbeta primers (plus 13 Jbeta primers). TCRdb's table, derived via immunoSEQ multiplex PCR, lists solely in-frame clones and lacks some. This sample carries 130,000 or so clones, more than 60% of them seen once, and the ten largest clones take less than 2.5%. Input material: PBMCs. The receptor set was obtained from a woman aged 40 to 55 in good health and CMV-seropositive.

Here the CDR3 DNA reads TGCAGCGTTTTAGCGGGAGTGGAAACGCAGTATTTT. It codes for CSVLAGVETQYF. The V call is TRBV29-1, the J call TRBJ2-3; 9 bases are shared with TRBD2. Per germline, CDR1 SQVTM and CDR2 ANQGSEA. The V gene end was trimmed by 5 bases and the J gene end by 9 bases; junction bases not matched to a gene: 6. CDR3 length: 12 residues.

The chain is built from TRBV5-6 and TRBJ1-1; D possibly corresponds to TRBD1 (5 bases). CDR3 length: 14 residues. The V and J ends lost 2 bases and 3 bases respectively, with 11 bases between them. The germline CDR1 and CDR2 sequences are SGHDT and YYEEEE. CDR3 bases: TGTGCCAGCAGCTTAGGCAGGGCTTACACTGAAGCTTTCTTT. This encodes CASSLGRAYTEAFF.

The chain combines TRBV28 with TRBJ1-5, with 9 nucleotides matching TRBD1. The CDR3 has 15 amino acids. V gave up 0 bases and J gave up 7 bases; unmatched junction bases: 4. From germline, CDR1 is MDHEN and CDR2 SYDVKM. The CDR3 loop is CASSLWGTGNQPQHF. CDR3 DNA: TGTGCCAGCAGTTTATGGGGGACAGGGAACCAGCCCCAGCATTTT. The variable domain in full, completed from reference TRBV28 and TRBJ1-5, reads DVKVTQSSRYLVKRTGEKVFLECVQDMDHENMFWYRQDPGLGLRLIYFSYDVKMKEKGDIPEGYSVSREKKERFSLILESASTNQTSMYLCASSLWGTGNQPQHFGDGTRLSIL.

The V call is TRBV4-2, the J call TRBJ1-6; unclear D gene. Germline values: CDR1 LGHNA, CDR2 YNFKEQ. The CDR3 contains 13 residues. The germline V and J ends were trimmed by 0 bases and 8 bases, with 5 bases remaining between them. The CDR3 loop is CASSQERDSPLHF. The CDR3 coding sequence is TGTGCCAGCAGCCAAGAGCGGGATTCACCCCTCCACTTT.

Concerning this clone: Its ends do not fully match the called genes, so a read error is possible. V and J are TRBV7-9 and TRBJ1-4; TRBD1 agrees at 9 bases. The CDR3 covers 16 residues. The germline V gene has CDR1 SEHNR and CDR2 FQNEAQ (reference sequence). The CDR3 is CSSSLRGQGGNEKLFF. The CDR3 bases are TGTTCCAGCAGCTTAAGGGGACAGGGTGGAAATGAAAAACTGTTTTTT. The whole variable domain, remainder taken from reference TRBV7-9 and TRBJ1-4, is DTGVSQNPRHKITKRGQNVTFRCDPISEHNRLYWYRQTLGQGPEFLTYFQNEAQLEKSRLLSDRFSAERPKGSFSTLEIQRTEQGDSAMYLCSSSLRGQGGNEKLFFGSGTQLSVL.

V and J are TRBV18 and TRBJ1-5; 8 bases are a match to TRBD1. Germline V lookup: CDR1 KGHSH, CDR2 LQKENI. The junction had 4 bases not matched to a gene; V was cut back by 3 bases and J by 3 bases. The CDR3 consists of 15 residues. This chain's CDR3 is CASSPGQAANQPQHF. The CDR3 coding sequence is TGTGCCAGCTCACCGGGACAGGCCGCCAATCAGCCCCAGCATTTT.

The chain carries TRBV10-3 and TRBJ1-2, with 9 bases that match TRBD1. The CDR3 loop spans 17 amino acids. Per the germline V gene, CDR1 is ENHRY and CDR2 is SYGVKD. Trimming removed 6 bases from V and 4 bases from J; junction bases left unmatched: 15. The DNA for the CDR3 is TGTGCCATCAGCGGATCCGGGACAGGGCGTGGAATCTATGGCTACACCTTC. It encodes CAISGSGTGRGIYGYTF.

This rearrangement joins TRBV7-9 to TRBJ2-1; 8 positions match TRBD1. V was pared by 5 bases and J by 7 bases, with 7 bases of the junction left unmatched. CDR1 SEHNR and CDR2 FQNEAQ come from the germline V gene (reference sequence). The CDR3 covers 14 residues. As DNA, the CDR3 is TGTGCCAGCAGCGCCTGGGACAGGTGGAATGAGCAGTTCTTC. Translated, it gives CASSAWDRWNEQFF.

J is TRBJ1-2 and V is TRBV5-1, with TRBD1 matching over 9 bases. The CDR3 has 18 residues. In germline, CDR1 is SGHRS, CDR2 YFSETQ. Trimming at V came to 4 bases and at J to 6 bases, leaving 19 bases not matched to a gene. CDR3 DNA sequence: TGCGCCAGCAGCACCCAAGCTAGCCGGGACAGGGCGCAGGATGGCTACACCTTC. Protein product: CASSTQASRDRAQDGYTF.

In DNA, the CDR3 is TGTGCCAGCAGCCTACACCTCGACAACTACAATGAGCAGTTCTTC. It yields the protein CASSLHLDNYNEQFF. This chain links TRBV4-2 with TRBJ2-1, with D hard to call. The CDR3 spans 15 residues. V was shortened by 4 bases and J by 3 bases, with 13 bases between the two germline ends. Per the germline V gene, CDR1 is LGHNA and CDR2 is YNFKEQ.

The CDR3 protein is CASSEPWTGTYEQYF. The CDR3 bases are TGTGCCAGCAGTGAGCCTTGGACAGGAACCTACGAGCAGTACTTC. This chain links TRBV6-4 with TRBJ2-7; 7 nucleotides agree with TRBD1. V lost 3 bases, J lost 2 bases, and 7 bases stayed unmatched. The CDR3 runs to 15 residues. Germline assignment: CDR1 MRHNA and CDR2 SNTAGT.

A few counts support this clone. J is TRBJ2-6 and V is TRBV9, with 7 bases fitting TRBD1. V lost 3 bases, J lost 2 bases, and 5 bases stayed unmatched. Germline V gives CDR1 SGDLS, CDR2 YYNGEE. The CDR3 is 16 residues long. For the CDR3, the DNA is TGTGCCAGCAGCGCCAAAGACAGGGCTGGGGCCAACGTCCTGACTTTC. Translation: CASSAKDRAGANVLTF.

The V gene is TRBV7-2, the J gene TRBJ2-5; 13 positions agree with TRBD2. This CDR3 has 16 residues. Looked up from germline, CDR1 is SGHTA and CDR2 is FQGNSA. V lost 5 bases to trimming and J lost 2 bases; unmatched junction nucleotides: 5. The CDR3 protein is CASSPGLAGFQETQYF. The CDR3 DNA sequence: TGTGCCAGCAGCCCGGGACTAGCGGGGTTTCAAGAGACCCAGTACTTC.

The chain is built from TRBV18 and TRBJ1-1, with TRBD1 matching 12 bases. Germline V gene sequence: CDR1 KGHSH, CDR2 LQKENI. V dropped 4 bases and J dropped 3; count of bases not matched to a gene: 12. The CDR3 sequence is 18 residues long. The DNA for the CDR3 is TGTGCCAGCTCACTGTACATTGGGACAGGGGGCCTGGACACTGAAGCTTTCTTT. It yields the protein CASSLYIGTGGLDTEAFF.

There are a few counts of this clone. The gene calls are TRBV29-1 and TRBJ1-1; 10 nucleotides align to TRBD1. The CDR3 totals 12 residues. V dropped 7 bases and J dropped 1; count of bases not matched to a gene: 0. Per germline, CDR1 SQVTM and CDR2 ANQGSEA. In DNA form, the CDR3 reads TGCAGCGGGGACAGGGGGAACACTGAAGCTTTCTTT. It encodes CSGDRGNTEAFF.

This clone showed up just once. V is TRBV28 and J is TRBJ1-4; 7 bases map to TRBD1. CDR1 MDHEN and CDR2 SYDVKM come from the germline V gene. This CDR3 contains 19 residues. V dropped 2 bases and J dropped 3; count of bases not matched to a gene: 15. CDR3 bases: TGTGCCAGCAGTTTACCTACAGGGGTTAGAGTTCGGGCTAATGAAAAACTGTTTTTT. Translating gives CASSLPTGVRVRANEKLFF.

This sequence joins TRBV6-1 and TRBJ1-5; 7 bases are a match to TRBD1. The V gene end was trimmed by 6 bases and the J gene end by 3 bases; junction bases not matched to a gene: 5. CDR1 is MNHNS and CDR2 is SASEGT in the germline V gene. The CDR3 loop spans 14 amino acids. The CDR3 loop is CASSPQGFNQPQHF. The DNA for the CDR3 is TGTGCCAGCAGCCCACAGGGGTTCAATCAGCCCCAGCATTTT.

The rearrangement links TRBV7-8 to TRBJ2-1; 16 bases map to TRBD2. CDR1 is SGHVS and CDR2 is FQNEAQ in the germline V gene. Trimming at V came to 5 bases and at J to 5 bases, leaving 12 bases not matched to a gene. The CDR3 extends over 19 amino acids. CDR3 DNA: TGTGCCAGCAGCCCGACCGGGACTAGCGGGAGGGCCAGGGACAATGAGCAGTTCTTC. This sequence encodes CASSPTGTSGRARDNEQFF.

V gene TRBV2 combines with J gene TRBJ1-6, with D possibly being TRBD1 (6 bases). This CDR3 spans 14 amino acids. Germline-derived CDR1 and CDR2 are SNHLY and FYNNEI. V gave up 6 bases and J gave up 8 bases, with 14 bases separating them. CDR3 sequence reads: CASREQGRHSPLHF. CDR3 DNA sequence: TGTGCCAGCAGGGAACAGGGAAGGCATTCACCCCTCCACTTT. Full variable domain (remainder filled in from reference TRBV2 and TRBJ1-6): EPEVTQTPSHQVTQMGQEVILRCVPISNHLYFYWYRQILGQKVEFLVSFYNNEISEKSEIFDDQFSVERPDGSNFTLKIRSTKLEDSAMYFCASREQGRHSPLHFGNGTRLTVT.

CDR3 sequence: CAWNQGMGGYEQYF. Written as DNA, the CDR3 is TGTGCCTGGAATCAAGGTATGGGGGGCTACGAGCAGTACTTC. The chain combines TRBV30 with TRBJ2-7; D possibly corresponds to TRBD2 (6 bases). The ends were cut back, 4 bases at V and 3 bases at J, with 16 bases in the middle. The length of the CDR3 is 14 residues. Germline V CDR1 and CDR2: GTSNPN, SVGIG (reference sequence). The full variable domain, its missing parts supplied by reference TRBV30 and TRBJ2-7, is SQTIHQWPATLVQPVGSPLSLECTVEGTSNPNLYWYRQAAGRGLQLLFYSVGIGQISSEVPQNLSASRPQDRQFILSSKKLLLSDSGFYLCAWNQGMGGYEQYFGPGTRLTVT.

The rearrangement uses TRBV14 and TRBJ1-1; D gene uncertain. The germline V gene has CDR1 SGHDN and CDR2 FVKESK. The CDR3 is 13 amino acids. The germline V and J ends were trimmed by 0 bases and 5 bases, with 7 bases remaining between them. The CDR3 DNA reads as TGTGCCAGCAGCCAAGACGGGAGGACTGAAGCTTTCTTT. This codes for CASSQDGRTEAFF.